The next 21 T cell receptor beta chains were all read from a single sample in a study of OX40 agonist ivuxolimab in advanced cancers. Repertoires were generated with immunoSEQ multiplex PCR, while TCRdb's copy carries only in-frame clones and drops some. The sample includes tens of thousands of clones, about 86% of them seen just once. The input for sequencing was CD4+ or CD8+ T cells sorted from blood, taken in a trial of the OX40 agonist ivuxolimab. Receptor source: an adult with an advanced solid tumor such as melanoma, head and neck, liver or kidney cancer.

The chain has TRBV7-3 and TRBJ2-1, with D possibly being TRBD2 (6 bases). Deletions cut 3 bases from V and 2 bases from J, with 11 bases between. Germline V gene data show CDR1 as SGHTA and CDR2 as FQGTGA. The CDR3 length is 15 residues. Here the CDR3 reads CASSLEGIAYNEQFF. Written as DNA, the CDR3 is TGTGCCAGCAGCTTGGAGGGGATCGCCTACAATGAGCAGTTCTTC.

This CDR3 is CASSPPREITEAFF. The CDR3 bases are TGTGCCAGCAGCCCCCCCAGGGAGATCACTGAAGCTTTCTTT. V is TRBV7-9 and J is TRBJ1-1; D perhaps matches TRBD1 (5 bases). Trimming cost V 5 bases and J 4 bases, with 14 bases left between them. The CDR3 has 14 residues. CDR1 SEHNR and CDR2 FQNEAQ come from the germline V gene (reference sequence).

The CDR3 bases are TGTGCCAGCAGCTTAGGCTCGTGGACTGACAATCAGCCCCAGCATTTT. Protein sequence: CASSLGSWTDNQPQHF. The chain has TRBV7-9 and TRBJ1-5; D gene unclear. V was trimmed by 1 base and J by 3 bases, leaving 13 bases between them. The CDR3 consists of 16 residues. Germline CDR1 reads SEHNR; CDR2 reads FQNEAQ (reference sequence).

This chain links TRBV6-5 with TRBJ2-1; 8 positions agree with TRBD1. This CDR3 is 15 amino acids long. Germline loops: CDR1 MNHEY, CDR2 SVGAGI. V lost 5 bases to trimming and J lost 4 bases; unmatched junction nucleotides: 7. For the CDR3, the DNA is TGTGCCAGCAGTCGAGGACAGGGCGCTTACAATGAGCAGTTCTTC. Translation gives CASSRGQGAYNEQFF.

About this clone itself: Sequence at one end of the junction differs from germline and may be a read error. This sequence joins TRBV7-7 and TRBJ2-7; D is possibly TRBD1 (6 bases). The CDR3 has 13 residues. CDR1 is SSHAT and CDR2 is FNYEAQ in the germline V gene (reference sequence). This chain's CDR3 is CASSWTEDHEQYF. The CDR3 nucleotides are TGTGCTAGCAGCTGGACAGAAGACCACGAGCAGTACTTC. Looking up the rest from reference TRBV7-7 and TRBJ2-7 gives the full variable domain: GAGVSQSPRYKVTKRGQDVTLRCDPISSHATLYWYQQALGQGPEFLTYFNYEAQPDKSGLPSDRFSAERPEGSISTLTIQRTEQRDSAMYRCASSWTEDHEQYFGPGTRLTVT.

The chain employs TRBV11-3 and TRBJ2-7, with 7 bases lining up with TRBD1. The CDR3 is 14 residues long. Per the germline V gene, CDR1 is SGHNT and CDR2 is YENEEA. V was clipped by 5 bases and J by 1 base; unmatched bases: 5. CDR3: CASSTGANSYEQYF. The CDR3 DNA reads as TGTGCCAGCAGCACAGGGGCCAATTCCTACGAGCAGTACTTC.

V gene TRBV6-6 combines with J gene TRBJ1-5; the match to TRBD1 covers 10 bases. V shed 6 bases, J shed 8 bases, and the junction held 10 bases outside the gene matches. The germline V gene has CDR1 MNHNY and CDR2 SVGAGI (reference sequence). CDR3 length: 15 amino acids. CDR3 residues: CASRPPGQGFEPQHF. CDR3 nucleotides: TGTGCCAGCAGGCCACCGGGACAGGGGTTTGAGCCCCAGCATTTT.

V gene TRBV30 combines with J gene TRBJ2-1, with 7 bases identical to TRBD1. Germline V CDR1 and CDR2: GTSNPN, SVGIG (reference sequence). V dropped 4 bases and J dropped 5; count of bases not matched to a gene: 5. The CDR3 consists of 13 residues. The CDR3 DNA is TGTGCCTGGAAAGGGACAGCCCACAATGAGCAGTTCTTC. It codes for CAWKGTAHNEQFF.

The chain couples TRBV6-5 to TRBJ1-1, with 7 bases identical to TRBD1. J was trimmed by 1 base and V by 6 bases; bases with no gene match: 2. This CDR3 is 13 amino acids long. Per the germline V gene, CDR1 is MNHEY and CDR2 is SVGAGI. This CDR3 is CASRRGPNTEAFF. CDR3 coding DNA: TGTGCCAGCAGGAGGGGGCCGAACACTGAAGCTTTCTTT.

This chain connects TRBV27 to TRBJ1-1, with D unclear. The germline V gene encodes CDR1 MNHEY and CDR2 SMNVEV (reference sequence). The CDR3 consists of 15 residues. Trimming pared 3 bases from V and 5 bases from J, leaving 16 bases between. CDR3 amino acids: CASSFIDRRGTEAFF. The CDR3 DNA is TGTGCCAGCAGTTTTATAGACCGACGGGGTACTGAAGCTTTCTTT.

This clone was found a few times. The chain is built from TRBV27 and TRBJ1-1; TRBD1 agrees at 8 bases. Germline loops: CDR1 MNHEY, CDR2 SMNVEV (reference sequence). The CDR3 covers 18 residues. The V segment lost 8 bases and the J segment 3 bases; nucleotides outside the gene matches: 20. CDR3 in amino acids: CASAGVGQGFGRYTEAFF. The CDR3 DNA sequence: TGTGCCAGCGCCGGCGTCGGACAGGGTTTTGGTCGGTACACTGAAGCTTTCTTT.

This clone was seen a single time. The V and J genes are TRBV11-3 and TRBJ1-1; no definite D call. Germline loops: CDR1 SGHNT, CDR2 YENEEA. V was trimmed by 4 bases and J by 6 bases, leaving 15 bases between them. The CDR3 extends over 14 amino acids. CDR3 in amino acids: CASSSRQLTSEAFF. Here the CDR3 DNA reads TGTGCCAGCAGCTCCCGCCAACTTACTTCTGAAGCTTTCTTT.

The chain uses TRBV15 and TRBJ1-5; perhaps TRBD1 as D (6 bases). CDR1 LNHNV and CDR2 YYDKDF come from the germline V gene (reference sequence). With 1 base removed from V and 6 bases from J, the gap between germline ends came to 10 bases. This CDR3 has 14 amino acids. The CDR3 reads CATSRASRGQPQHF. The CDR3 coding sequence is TGTGCCACCAGCAGAGCCTCCAGGGGTCAGCCCCAGCATTTT.

The V gene is TRBV30, the J gene TRBJ1-2; TRBD1 matches at 8 bases. This CDR3 contains 14 residues. The junction had 7 bases not matched to a gene; V was cut back by 3 bases and J by 4 bases. The germline CDR1 and CDR2 sequences are GTSNPN and SVGIG (reference sequence). This chain's CDR3 is CAWRTGTGVYGYTF. The CDR3 region has the DNA TGTGCCTGGAGAACCGGGACAGGAGTCTATGGCTACACCTTC.

The chain joins TRBV6-4 to TRBJ2-1, with 11 bases fitting TRBD2. Germline V CDR1 and CDR2: MRHNA, SNTAGT. The CDR3 is 19 residues long. V shed 2 bases and J 1 base; nucleotides not matched to a gene: 10. CDR3 bases: TGTGCCAGCAGTGACCCTCACCCTAGCGGGGGGCGATCCTACAATGAGCAGTTCTTC. It encodes CASSDPHPSGGRSYNEQFF.

The chain is built from TRBV6-1 and TRBJ2-1, with a weak D call TRBD2 (5 bases). This CDR3 spans 14 amino acids. Germline lookup yields CDR1 MNHNS and CDR2 SASEGT. V was shortened by 8 bases and J by 3 bases, with 14 bases between the two germline ends. The CDR3 loop reads CASGGLYGYNEQFF. The CDR3, as DNA: TGTGCCAGCGGAGGACTCTACGGCTACAATGAGCAGTTCTTC.

This clone showed up just once. V and J are TRBV5-6 and TRBJ2-5; 10 nucleotides match TRBD1. The germline V gene has CDR1 SGHDT and CDR2 YYEEEE. CDR3 length: 14 residues. With 4 bases clipped from V and 4 bases from J, the junction kept 4 bases outside the gene matches. The CDR3 sequence: CASSPWDRGETQYF. CDR3 DNA sequence: TGTGCCAGCAGCCCATGGGACAGGGGAGAGACCCAGTACTTC. Combining the CDR3 with reference TRBV5-6 and TRBJ2-5 gives the whole variable domain DAGVTQSPTHLIKTRGQQVTLRCSPKSGHDTVSWYQQALGQGPQFIFQYYEEEERQRGNFPDRFSGHQFPNYSSELNVNALLLGDSALYLCASSPWDRGETQYFGPGTRLLVL.

This chain links TRBV13 with TRBJ2-6, with D perhaps being TRBD1 or TRBD2 (7 bases each). V was shortened by 5 bases and J by 3 bases, with 14 bases between the two germline ends. Germline CDR1 is PRHDT and CDR2 is FYEKMQ (reference sequence). This CDR3 contains 16 residues. CDR3 nucleotide sequence: TGTGCCAGCAGCCCACCAGGGGGGGGTGGGGCCAACGTCCTGACTTTC. Residues: CASSPPGGGGANVLTF.

In the case of this clone: At the DNA level, this CDR3 is encoded by other sequences in the same sample as well. The chain joins TRBV7-2 to TRBJ2-3; D is unresolved. With 5 bases removed from V and 2 bases from J, the gap between germline ends came to 5 bases. The CDR3 covers 12 residues. The germline gives CDR1 SGHTA, CDR2 FQGNSA. The CDR3 region is CASSPTTDTQYF. In nucleotides, the CDR3 is TGTGCCAGCAGCCCGACCACAGATACGCAGTATTTT. The full variable domain, completed using reference TRBV7-2 and TRBJ2-3, is GAGVSQSPSNKVTEKGKDVELRCDPISGHTALYWYRQSLGQGLEFLIYFQGNSAPDKSGLPSDRFSAERTGGSVSTLTIQRTQQEDSAVYLCASSPTTDTQYFGPGTRLTVL.

As to this clone: Germline is not matched at one junction end, which may reflect a read error. The V and J genes are TRBV7-7 and TRBJ2-1, with D uncertain. Germline V gives CDR1 SSHAT, CDR2 FNYEAQ (reference sequence). There are 13 residues in the CDR3. Written as DNA, the CDR3 is TGTGCTAGCAGCTCCGGGCCAAACAATGAGCAGTTCTTC. Translation: CASSSGPNNEQFF. The full variable domain, completed using reference TRBV7-7 and TRBJ2-1, is GAGVSQSPRYKVTKRGQDVTLRCDPISSHATLYWYQQALGQGPEFLTYFNYEAQPDKSGLPSDRFSAERPEGSISTLTIQRTEQRDSAMYRCASSSGPNNEQFFGPGTRLTVL.

This clone was counted only a few times. The chain joins TRBV27 to TRBJ2-2, with 7 bases identical to TRBD1. The CDR3 length is 17 residues. With V trimmed by 4 bases and J by 2 bases, 10 bases remained unmatched. Germline V lookup: CDR1 MNHEY, CDR2 SMNVEV (reference sequence). The CDR3 nucleotides read TGTGCCAGCAGTTCCCTCCGAGGGGGCGGCAACACCGGGGAGCTGTTTTTT. It specifies CASSSLRGGGNTGELFF.